Listed below are T cell receptor beta chains from one sample, sequenced in a study of blood T cell repertoires in COVID-19. The method was immunoSEQ multiplex PCR; TCRdb's version includes in-frame clones alone and lacks a portion of them. The top ten hold less than 2% of the sample, which has approximately 90,000 clones, about nine tenths seen once. The sample comprised peripheral blood. All receptors derive from a man aged 60-69 years with acute or convalescent COVID-19. Each CDR3 is given with its conserved first and last residue. Fields, in order: J gene, V gene, clone size, D gene, CDR3 DNA, CDR3 protein. The D gene is left open where the match is weak. Size is stated for part of the rows, as once, few or many counts, or as a class when the clone is expanded.

j_gene: TRBJ1-2
v_gene: TRBV5-1
abundance: NA
d_gene: NA
CDR3nt: TGCGCCAGCAGCTTGGGAACAGGGTCCCAGACTAACTATGGCTACACCTTC
CDR3aa: CASSLGTGSQTNYGYTF

j_gene: TRBJ1-6
v_gene: TRBV19
abundance: NA
d_gene: TRBD1
CDR3nt: TGTGCCAGTAGAACCCTGGACAGGGCAGGGTATAATTCACCCCTCCACTTT
CDR3aa: CASRTLDRAGYNSPLHF

j_gene: TRBJ2-2
v_gene: TRBV5-4
abundance: NA
d_gene: NA
CDR3nt: TGTGCCAGCAGCTTGGTAACCGGTATGAAGCCCGGGGAGCTGTTTTTT
CDR3aa: CASSLVTGMKPGELFF

j_gene: TRBJ1-4
v_gene: TRBV6-5
abundance: NA
d_gene: NA
CDR3nt: TGTGCCAGCAGCCCGGGGGAAGGAGGCCAAAAACTGTTTTTT
CDR3aa: CASSPGEGGQKLFF

j_gene: TRBJ1-2
v_gene: TRBV12-5
abundance: NA
d_gene: NA
CDR3nt: TGTGCTAGTTCCCTAGGCGTTACCTATGGCTACACCTTC
CDR3aa: CASSLGVTYGYTF

j_gene: TRBJ1-6
v_gene: TRBV6-5
abundance: NA
d_gene: TRBD1
CDR3nt: TGTGCCAGCAGTTACCTCGACAGGGGAAATTCACCCCTCCACTTT
CDR3aa: CASSYLDRGNSPLHF

j_gene: TRBJ2-1
v_gene: TRBV3-1/TRBV3-2
abundance: NA
d_gene: NA
CDR3nt: TGTGCCAGCAGCCAAGGCCAGAACGCCTACAATGAGCAGTTCTTC
CDR3aa: CASSQGQNAYNEQFF

j_gene: TRBJ2-5
v_gene: TRBV18
abundance: NA
d_gene: NA
CDR3nt: TGTGCCAGCTCACCACAAAGTCGGCAGGGGGGAGAGACCCAGTACTTC
CDR3aa: CASSPQSRQGGETQYF

j_gene: TRBJ1-1
v_gene: TRBV12-3/TRBV12-4
abundance: NA
d_gene: TRBD1
CDR3nt: TGTGCCAGCAGTAACAGGGGGACTGAAGCTTTCTTT
CDR3aa: CASSNRGTEAFF

j_gene: TRBJ1-1
v_gene: TRBV3-1/TRBV3-2
abundance: once
d_gene: TRBD1
CDR3nt: TGTGCCAGCAGCCAGGGGCAGGGGGTCCGGAACACTGAAGCTTTCTTT
CDR3aa: CASSQGQGVRNTEAFF

j_gene: TRBJ2-3
v_gene: TRBV5-1
abundance: NA
d_gene: TRBD2
CDR3nt: TGCGCCAGCAGCCGGGAGGGAAATACGCAGTATTTT
CDR3aa: CASSREGNTQYF

j_gene: TRBJ2-5
v_gene: TRBV3-1/TRBV3-2
abundance: NA
d_gene: TRBD2
CDR3nt: TGTGCCAGCAGCCAAGATCTACGCAGCGGGGGGGCCTTAAGAAAAAAAGAGACCCAGTACTTC
CDR3aa: CASSQDLRSGGALRKKETQYF

j_gene: TRBJ2-7
v_gene: TRBV7-9
abundance: NA
d_gene: TRBD1
CDR3nt: TGTGCCAGCAGAGATACAGGGGGCTTGGGCTACGAGCAGTACTTC
CDR3aa: CASRDTGGLGYEQYF

j_gene: TRBJ2-5
v_gene: TRBV7-9
abundance: NA
d_gene: NA
CDR3nt: TGTGCCAGCCGGTCGGAGACCCAGTACTTC
CDR3aa: CASRSETQYF

j_gene: TRBJ1-1
v_gene: TRBV6-5
abundance: NA
d_gene: NA
CDR3nt: TGTGCCAGCAGCTCCCCCAGACAGAACACTGAAGCTTTCTTT
CDR3aa: CASSSPRQNTEAFF

j_gene: TRBJ1-1
v_gene: TRBV27
abundance: NA
d_gene: TRBD1
CDR3nt: TGTGCCAGCACCCGACAGGGGGGAGGTGAAGCTTTCTTT
CDR3aa: CASTRQGGGEAFF

j_gene: TRBJ1-2
v_gene: TRBV7-2
abundance: NA
d_gene: NA
CDR3nt: TGTGCCAGCAGCTTAGGAGGCCCGGAAGGCTACACCTTC
CDR3aa: CASSLGGPEGYTF

j_gene: TRBJ1-2
v_gene: TRBV28
abundance: few
d_gene: TRBD1
CDR3nt: TGTGCCAGCAGTTTGACGGGACAGGGGTGGTATGGCTACACCTTC
CDR3aa: CASSLTGQGWYGYTF